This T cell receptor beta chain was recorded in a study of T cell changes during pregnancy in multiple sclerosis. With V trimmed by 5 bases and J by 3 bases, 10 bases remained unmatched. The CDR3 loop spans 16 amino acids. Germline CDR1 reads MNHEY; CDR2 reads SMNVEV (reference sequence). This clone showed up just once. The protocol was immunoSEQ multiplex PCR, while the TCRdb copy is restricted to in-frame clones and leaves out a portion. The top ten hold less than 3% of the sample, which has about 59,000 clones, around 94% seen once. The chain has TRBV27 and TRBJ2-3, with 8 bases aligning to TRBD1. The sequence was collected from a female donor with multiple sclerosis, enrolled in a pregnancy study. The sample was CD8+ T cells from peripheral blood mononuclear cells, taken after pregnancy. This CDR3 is CASSVGRGRRTDTQYF. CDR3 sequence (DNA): TGTGCCAGCAGTGTCGGCAGGGGGCGTAGGACAGATACGCAGTATTTT.